Shown below are 2 T cell receptor beta chains from a single sample sequenced in a study of cytomegalovirus exposure and HLA in healthy donors. The assay was immunoSEQ multiplex PCR, and TCRdb's table has in-frame clones only and misses some. Here the sample spans a few hundred thousand clones, approximately 85% being singletons. The specimen was PBMCs. The receptors derive from a man aged 25 to 40 in good health and CMV-seronegative.

The chain has TRBV19 and TRBJ1-5, with TRBD1 matching over 7 bases. This CDR3 spans 17 amino acids. The junction had 11 bases not matched to a gene; V was cut back by 5 bases and J by 1 base. The germline gives CDR1 LNHDA, CDR2 SQIVND (reference sequence). The CDR3 here is CASSLLPGTASNQPQHF. The CDR3 DNA reads TGTGCCAGTAGTCTCCTTCCCGGGACAGCAAGCAATCAGCCCCAGCATTTT.

The rearrangement uses TRBV6-6 and TRBJ2-7, with 14 bases identical to TRBD2. This CDR3 has 13 amino acids. J gave up 8 bases and V 6 bases, and 3 bases lay outside the gene matches. In germline, CDR1 is MNHNY, CDR2 SVGAGI (reference sequence). The CDR3: CASRGTSGGQQYF. The CDR3 region has the DNA TGTGCCAGCAGGGGGACTAGCGGGGGCCAGCAGTACTTC.